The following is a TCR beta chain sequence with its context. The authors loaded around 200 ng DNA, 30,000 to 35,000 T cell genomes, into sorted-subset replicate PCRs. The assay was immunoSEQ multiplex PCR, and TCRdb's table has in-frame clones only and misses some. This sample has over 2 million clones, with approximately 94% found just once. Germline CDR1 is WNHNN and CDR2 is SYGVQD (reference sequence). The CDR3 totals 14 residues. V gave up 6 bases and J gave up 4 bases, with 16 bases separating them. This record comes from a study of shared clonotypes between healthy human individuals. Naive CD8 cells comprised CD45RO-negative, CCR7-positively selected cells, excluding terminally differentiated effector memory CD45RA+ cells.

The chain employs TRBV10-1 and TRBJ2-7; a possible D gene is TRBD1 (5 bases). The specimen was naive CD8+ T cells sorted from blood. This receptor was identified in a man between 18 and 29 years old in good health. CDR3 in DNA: TGCGCCAGCAGACGCGGACAAGTCGGGTACGAGCAGTACTTC. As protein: CASRRGQVGYEQYF.